Shown below are 9 T cell receptor beta chains from a single sample sequenced in a study of blood T cell repertoires in COVID-19. Assay used: immunoSEQ multiplex PCR; TCRdb lists only in-frame clones, some missing. The data hold under 200,000 clones, with approximately 90% observed a single time. Sequencing was done on a sample of peripheral blood. Receptors were obtained from a man aged 18-30 years with COVID-19, enrolled during active disease.

This chain joins TRBV6-5 and TRBJ2-5, with D hard to call. V lost 5 bases and J lost 2, with 3 bases in between. The CDR3 is 11 residues long. Germline V gene lookup returns CDR1 MNHEY and CDR2 SVGAGI. The CDR3: CASSQQETQYF. DNA for the CDR3: TGTGCCAGCAGTCAGCAAGAGACCCAGTACTTC.

J is TRBJ2-5 and V is TRBV25-1; weak D call: TRBD1 (6 bases). V dropped 6 bases and J dropped 4 bases, with 15 bases sitting between them. Germline CDR1 MGHDK, CDR2 SYGVNS. The CDR3 is 14 residues long. CDR3 sequence (DNA): TGTGCCAGCAGCAAAGGGGGATTTGGAGAGACCCAGTACTTC. It specifies CASSKGGFGETQYF.

The V call is TRBV7-6, the J call TRBJ2-7; TRBD1 aligns across 7 bases. CDR1 and CDR2 from the germline V gene are SGHVS and FNYEAQ. The CDR3 totals 15 residues. Losses at the gene ends were 5 bases for V and 5 bases for J; bases not matched to a gene: 12. The CDR3: CASSPVTGAPNEQYF. As DNA, the CDR3 is TGTGCCAGCAGCCCGGTTACAGGGGCACCCAACGAGCAGTACTTC.

This clone was seen more than once but under ten times. CDR3 protein: CASSPDRGLDNEKLFF. CDR3 sequence (DNA): TGTGCCAGCAGCCCGGACAGGGGGCTTGATAATGAAAAACTGTTTTTT. The V and J genes are TRBV7-8 and TRBJ1-4, with 11 bases lining up with TRBD1. Germline CDR1 reads SGHVS; CDR2 reads FQNEAQ. The CDR3 runs 16 residues. After removal of 5 bases from V and 4 bases from J, the junction contained 6 bases not matched to a gene.

Only a few counts were recorded for this clone. The chain combines TRBV11-3 with TRBJ2-2, with 13 nucleotides matching TRBD2. Germline CDR1 reads SGHNT; CDR2 reads YENEEA. CDR3 size: 18 residues. With 3 bases clipped from V and 6 bases from J, the junction kept 10 bases outside the gene matches. The CDR3 loop is CASSFSTRTSGSAGELFF. CDR3 in DNA: TGTGCCAGCAGCTTTTCCACCCGGACTAGCGGGAGCGCCGGGGAGCTGTTTTTT.

A word on this clone: One end of the junction does not line up with germline, which may come from a read error. This specimen includes other DNA sequences encoding the same CDR3. The genes are TRBV29-1 and TRBJ2-7; the D call may be TRBD1 or TRBD2 (5 bases each). This CDR3 is 14 amino acids long. In germline, CDR1 is SQVTM, CDR2 ANQGSEA. This CDR3 is CSVDSQGGTYEQYF. CDR3 sequence (DNA): TGTAGCGTTGATAGTCAGGGTGGGACCTACGAGCAGTACTTC.

The chain uses TRBV10-1 and TRBJ2-2, with 8 bases lining up with TRBD1. There are 17 residues in the CDR3. Trimming removed 2 bases from V and 4 bases from J; junction bases left unmatched: 9. Germline CDR1 reads WNHNN; CDR2 reads SYGVQD (reference sequence). CDR3 sequence: CASSEVVRTGSTGELFF. The CDR3, as DNA: TGCGCCAGCAGTGAGGTTGTTCGGACAGGGTCCACCGGGGAGCTGTTTTTT.

The chain recombines TRBV2 with TRBJ2-1; a possible D gene is TRBD2 (7 bases). The CDR3 runs to 13 residues. Germline CDR1 is SNHLY and CDR2 is FYNNEI. V lost 6 bases and J lost 6, with 12 bases in between. This CDR3 is CASRRGRSNEQFF. The CDR3, as DNA: TGTGCCAGCAGGCGGGGGCGGAGCAATGAGCAGTTCTTC.

The sample holds one count of this clone. Mismatch with germline at one junction end may stem from a read error. V usage is TRBV4-3 and J usage is TRBJ1-4; 7 bases map to TRBD1. Germline CDR1 and CDR2: LGHNA and YSLEER. This CDR3 is 15 amino acids long. CDR3: CASSQSQGRNEKLLF. For the CDR3, the DNA is TGCGCCAGCAGCCAATCACAGGGGAGAAATGAAAAACTGCTTTTT.